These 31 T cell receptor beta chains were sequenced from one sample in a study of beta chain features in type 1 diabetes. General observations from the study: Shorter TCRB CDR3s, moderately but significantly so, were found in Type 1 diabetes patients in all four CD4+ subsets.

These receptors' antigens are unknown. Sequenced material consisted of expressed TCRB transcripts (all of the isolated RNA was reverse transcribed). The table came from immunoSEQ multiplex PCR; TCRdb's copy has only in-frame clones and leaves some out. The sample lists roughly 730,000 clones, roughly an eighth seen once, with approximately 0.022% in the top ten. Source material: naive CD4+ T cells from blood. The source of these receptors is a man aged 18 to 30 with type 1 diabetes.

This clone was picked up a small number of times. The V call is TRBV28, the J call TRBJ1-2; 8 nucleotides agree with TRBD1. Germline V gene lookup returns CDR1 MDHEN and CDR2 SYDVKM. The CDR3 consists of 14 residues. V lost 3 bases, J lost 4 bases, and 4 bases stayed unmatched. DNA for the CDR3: TGTGCCAGCAGTTTCGCACAGGGGGGCTATGGCTACACCTTC. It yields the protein CASSFAQGGYGYTF.

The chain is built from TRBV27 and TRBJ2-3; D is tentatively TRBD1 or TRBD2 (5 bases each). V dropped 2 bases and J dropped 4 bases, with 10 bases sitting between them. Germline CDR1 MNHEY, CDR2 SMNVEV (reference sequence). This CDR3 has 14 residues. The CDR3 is CASSLRDAADTQYF. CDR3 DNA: TGTGCCAGCAGTTTAAGGGACGCAGCAGATACGCAGTATTTT.

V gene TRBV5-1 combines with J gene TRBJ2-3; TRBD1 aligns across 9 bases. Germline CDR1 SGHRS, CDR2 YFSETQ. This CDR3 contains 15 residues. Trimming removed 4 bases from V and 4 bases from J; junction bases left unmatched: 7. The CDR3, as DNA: TGCGCCAGCAGCGACCCGGGACAGGGTCCAGATACGCAGTATTTT. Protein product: CASSDPGQGPDTQYF. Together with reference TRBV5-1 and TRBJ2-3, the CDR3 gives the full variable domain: KAGVTQTPRYLIKTRGQQVTLSCSPISGHRSVSWYQQTPGQGLQFLFEYFSETQRNKGNFPGRFSGRQFSNSRSEMNVSTLELGDSALYLCASSDPGQGPDTQYFGPGTRLTVL.

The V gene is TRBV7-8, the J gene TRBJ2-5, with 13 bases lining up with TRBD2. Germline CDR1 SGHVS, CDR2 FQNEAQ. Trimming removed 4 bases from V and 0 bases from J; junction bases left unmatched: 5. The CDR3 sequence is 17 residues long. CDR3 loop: CASSSGLAGPYQETQYF. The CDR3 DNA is TGTGCCAGCAGCTCGGGACTAGCGGGGCCCTACCAAGAGACCCAGTACTTC. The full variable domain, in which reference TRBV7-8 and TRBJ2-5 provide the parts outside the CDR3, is GAGVSQSPRYKVAKRGQDVALRCDPISGHVSLFWYQQALGQGPEFLTYFQNEAQLDKSGLPSDRFFAERPEGSVSTLKIQRTQQEDSAVYLCASSSGLAGPYQETQYFGPGTRLLVL.

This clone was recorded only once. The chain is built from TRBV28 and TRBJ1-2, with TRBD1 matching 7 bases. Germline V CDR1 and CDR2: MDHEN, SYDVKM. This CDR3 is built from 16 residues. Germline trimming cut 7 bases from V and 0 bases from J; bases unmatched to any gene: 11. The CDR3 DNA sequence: TGTGCCAGCATCTCGACAGGGAGGGCACCTAACTATGGCTACACCTTC. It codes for CASISTGRAPNYGYTF.

The CDR3 loop reads CASKGLSPADTQYF. The CDR3 region has the DNA TGTGCCAGTAAGGGGCTCAGTCCGGCAGATACGCAGTATTTT. The V call is TRBV19, the J call TRBJ2-3; possible D gene TRBD1, 5 bases. With 7 bases removed from V and 4 bases from J, the gap between germline ends came to 15 bases. CDR3 length: 14 residues. Germline V gene sequence: CDR1 LNHDA, CDR2 SQIVND (reference sequence).

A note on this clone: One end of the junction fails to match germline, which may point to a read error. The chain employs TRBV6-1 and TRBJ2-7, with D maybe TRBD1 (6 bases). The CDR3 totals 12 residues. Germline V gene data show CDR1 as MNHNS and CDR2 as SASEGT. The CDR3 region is CAISARTDEQYF. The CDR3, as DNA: TGTGCCATCAGTGCCCGGACAGACGAGCAGTACTTC.

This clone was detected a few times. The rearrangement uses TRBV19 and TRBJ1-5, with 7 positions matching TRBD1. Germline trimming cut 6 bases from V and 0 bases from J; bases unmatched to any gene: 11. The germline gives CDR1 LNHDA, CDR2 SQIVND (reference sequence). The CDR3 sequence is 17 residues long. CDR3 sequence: CASRPRGLGDSNQPQHF. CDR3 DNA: TGTGCCAGTAGGCCAAGGGGGCTAGGAGATAGCAATCAGCCCCAGCATTTT.

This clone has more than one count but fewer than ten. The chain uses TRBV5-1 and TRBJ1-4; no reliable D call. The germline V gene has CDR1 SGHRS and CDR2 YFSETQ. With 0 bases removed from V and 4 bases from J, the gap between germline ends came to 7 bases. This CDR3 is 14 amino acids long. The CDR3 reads CASSLGVGNEKLFF. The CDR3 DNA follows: TGCGCCAGCAGCTTGGGCGTAGGTAATGAAAAACTGTTTTTT.

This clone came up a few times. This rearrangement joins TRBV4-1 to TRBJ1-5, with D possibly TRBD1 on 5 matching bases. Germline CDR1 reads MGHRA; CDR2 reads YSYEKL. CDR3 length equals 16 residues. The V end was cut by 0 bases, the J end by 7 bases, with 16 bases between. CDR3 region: CASSQDRGGRAQPQHF. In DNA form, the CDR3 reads TGCGCCAGCAGCCAAGATCGGGGCGGACGGGCCCAGCCCCAGCATTTT.

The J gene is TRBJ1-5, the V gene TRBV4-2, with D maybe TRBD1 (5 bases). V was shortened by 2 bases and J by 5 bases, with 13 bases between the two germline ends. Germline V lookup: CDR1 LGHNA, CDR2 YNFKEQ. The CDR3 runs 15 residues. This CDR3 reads CASSQRLGDYQPQHF. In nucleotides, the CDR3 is TGTGCCAGCAGCCAACGCCTCGGGGACTATCAGCCCCAGCATTTT.

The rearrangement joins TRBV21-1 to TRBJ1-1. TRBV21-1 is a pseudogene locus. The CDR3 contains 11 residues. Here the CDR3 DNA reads TGTGCCACCCATCAGGAGGGTGAAGCTTTCTTT. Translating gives CATHQEGEAFF.

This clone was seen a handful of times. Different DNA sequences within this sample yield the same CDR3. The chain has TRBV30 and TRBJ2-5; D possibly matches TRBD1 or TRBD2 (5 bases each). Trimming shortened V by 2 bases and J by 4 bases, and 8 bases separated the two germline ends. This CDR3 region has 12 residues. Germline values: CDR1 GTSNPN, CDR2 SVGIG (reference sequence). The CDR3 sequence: CAWSPGGETQYF. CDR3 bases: TGTGCCTGGAGTCCTGGGGGAGAGACCCAGTACTTC.

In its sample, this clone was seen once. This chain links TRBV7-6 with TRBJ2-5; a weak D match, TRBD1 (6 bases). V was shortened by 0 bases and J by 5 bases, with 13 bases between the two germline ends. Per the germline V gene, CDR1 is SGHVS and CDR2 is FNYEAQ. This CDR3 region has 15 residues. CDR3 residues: CASSLADRHGETQYF. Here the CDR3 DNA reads TGTGCCAGCAGCTTAGCTGACAGGCACGGTGAGACCCAGTACTTC.

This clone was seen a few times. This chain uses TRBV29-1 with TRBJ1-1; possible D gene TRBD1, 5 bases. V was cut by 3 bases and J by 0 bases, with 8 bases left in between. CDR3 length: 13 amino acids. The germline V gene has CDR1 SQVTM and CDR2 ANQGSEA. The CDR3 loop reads CSVDMGVNTEAFF. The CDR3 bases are TGCAGCGTTGACATGGGGGTGAACACTGAAGCTTTCTTT.

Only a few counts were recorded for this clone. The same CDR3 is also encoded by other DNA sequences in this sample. The CDR3 loop is CASSRLGTDTQYF. In DNA, the CDR3 is TGTGCCAGCAGTCGGCTGGGCACAGATACGCAGTATTTT. This chain links TRBV6-6 with TRBJ2-3, with no clear D. Deletions cut 5 bases from V and 1 base from J, with 7 bases between. The length of the CDR3 is 13 residues. Germline values: CDR1 MNHNY, CDR2 SVGAGI (reference sequence).

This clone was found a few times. Here the CDR3 DNA reads TGTGCCAGCAGTGATGGAGGGCCACCTAATCAGCCCCAGCATTTT. The encoded protein is CASSDGGPPNQPQHF. The chain is built from TRBV2 and TRBJ1-5; D is unclear. Deletions cut 3 bases from V and 4 bases from J, with 13 bases between. Looked up from germline, CDR1 is SNHLY and CDR2 is FYNNEI. This CDR3 has 15 residues.

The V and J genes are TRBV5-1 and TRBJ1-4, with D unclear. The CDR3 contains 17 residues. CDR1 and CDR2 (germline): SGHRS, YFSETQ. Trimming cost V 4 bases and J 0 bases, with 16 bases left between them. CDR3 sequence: CASSPSRNLATNEKLFF. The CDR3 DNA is TGCGCCAGCAGCCCCAGCCGGAACCTTGCAACTAATGAAAAACTGTTTTTT.

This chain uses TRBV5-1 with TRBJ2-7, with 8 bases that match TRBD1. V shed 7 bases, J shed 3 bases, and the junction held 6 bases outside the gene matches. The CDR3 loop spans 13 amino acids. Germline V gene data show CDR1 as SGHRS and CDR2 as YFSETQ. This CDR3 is CASGMTGVYEQYF. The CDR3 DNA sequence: TGCGCCAGCGGAATGACAGGGGTCTACGAGCAGTACTTC.

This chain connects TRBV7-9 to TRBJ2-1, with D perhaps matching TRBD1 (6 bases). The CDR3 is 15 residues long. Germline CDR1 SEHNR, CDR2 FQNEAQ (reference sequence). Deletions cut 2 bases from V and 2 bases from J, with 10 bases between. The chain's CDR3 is CASSLRGSTYNEQFF. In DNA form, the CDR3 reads TGTGCCAGCAGCTTAAGGGGGAGCACCTACAATGAGCAGTTCTTC.

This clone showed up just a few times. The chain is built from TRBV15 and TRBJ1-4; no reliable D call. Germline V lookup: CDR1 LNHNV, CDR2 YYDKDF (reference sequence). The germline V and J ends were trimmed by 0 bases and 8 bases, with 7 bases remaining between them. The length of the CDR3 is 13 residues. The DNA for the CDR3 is TGTGCCACCAGCAGAGATCGAAGGGAAAAACTGTTTTTT. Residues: CATSRDRREKLFF.

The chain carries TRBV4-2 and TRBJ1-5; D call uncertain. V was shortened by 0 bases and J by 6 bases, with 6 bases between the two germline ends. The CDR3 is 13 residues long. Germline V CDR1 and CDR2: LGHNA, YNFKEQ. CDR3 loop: CASSQDLAQPQHF. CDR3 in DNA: TGTGCCAGCAGCCAAGATTTGGCTCAGCCCCAGCATTTT.

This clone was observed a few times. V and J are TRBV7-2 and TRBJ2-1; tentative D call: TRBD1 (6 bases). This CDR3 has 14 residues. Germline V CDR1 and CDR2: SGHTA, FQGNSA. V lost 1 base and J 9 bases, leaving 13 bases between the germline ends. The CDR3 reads CASSLEQGTREQFF. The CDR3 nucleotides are TGTGCCAGCAGCTTAGAGCAGGGGACGCGTGAGCAGTTCTTC.

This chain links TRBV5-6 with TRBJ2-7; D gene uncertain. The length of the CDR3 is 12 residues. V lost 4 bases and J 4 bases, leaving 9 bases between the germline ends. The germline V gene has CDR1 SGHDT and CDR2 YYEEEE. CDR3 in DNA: TGTGCCAGCAGCCACCCCCTATACGAGCAGTACTTC. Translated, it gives CASSHPLYEQYF.

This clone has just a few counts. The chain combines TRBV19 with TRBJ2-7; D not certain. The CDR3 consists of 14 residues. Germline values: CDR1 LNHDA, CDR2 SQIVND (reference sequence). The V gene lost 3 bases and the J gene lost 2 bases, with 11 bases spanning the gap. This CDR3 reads CASSMRGQTYEQYF. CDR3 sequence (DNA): TGTGCCAGTAGTATGCGAGGTCAGACCTACGAGCAGTACTTC.

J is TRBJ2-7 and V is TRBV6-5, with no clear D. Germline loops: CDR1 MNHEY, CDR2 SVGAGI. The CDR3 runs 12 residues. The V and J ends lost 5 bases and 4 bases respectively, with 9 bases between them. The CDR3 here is CASSADAYEQYF. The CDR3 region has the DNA TGTGCCAGCAGTGCGGATGCATACGAGCAGTACTTC.

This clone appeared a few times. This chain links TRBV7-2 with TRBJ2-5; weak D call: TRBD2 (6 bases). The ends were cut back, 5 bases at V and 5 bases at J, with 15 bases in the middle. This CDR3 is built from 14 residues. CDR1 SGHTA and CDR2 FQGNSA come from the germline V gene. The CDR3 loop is CASSQREWGETQYF. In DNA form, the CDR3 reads TGTGCCAGCAGCCAACGGGAGTGGGGGGAGACCCAGTACTTC.

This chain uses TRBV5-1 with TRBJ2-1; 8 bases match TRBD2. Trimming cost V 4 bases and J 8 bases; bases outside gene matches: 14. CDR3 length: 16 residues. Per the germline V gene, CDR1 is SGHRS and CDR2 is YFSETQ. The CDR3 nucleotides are TGCGCCAGCAGCCTGGGACTAGGGGAGAGCTGGGATGAGCAGTTCTTC. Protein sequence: CASSLGLGESWDEQFF.

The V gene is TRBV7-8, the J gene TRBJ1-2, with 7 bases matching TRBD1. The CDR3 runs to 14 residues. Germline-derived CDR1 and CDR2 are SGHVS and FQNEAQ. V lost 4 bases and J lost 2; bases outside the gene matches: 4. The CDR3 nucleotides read TGTGCCAGCAGCTATTGGGACAGAAACTATGGCTACACCTTC. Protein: CASSYWDRNYGYTF.

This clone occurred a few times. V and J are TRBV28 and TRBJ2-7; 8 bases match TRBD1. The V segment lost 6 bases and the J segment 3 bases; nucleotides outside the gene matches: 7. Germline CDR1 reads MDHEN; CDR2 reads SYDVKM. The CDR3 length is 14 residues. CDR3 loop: CASRPTGALYEQYF. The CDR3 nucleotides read TGTGCCAGCAGGCCGACAGGGGCGCTCTACGAGCAGTACTTC.

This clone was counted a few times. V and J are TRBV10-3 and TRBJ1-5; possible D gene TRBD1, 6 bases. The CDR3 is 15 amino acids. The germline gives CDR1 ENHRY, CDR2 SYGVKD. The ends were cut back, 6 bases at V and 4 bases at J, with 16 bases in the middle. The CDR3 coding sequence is TGTGCCATCAGCCCAGGGGCAGGGGCGAATCAGCCCCAGCATTTT. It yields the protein CAISPGAGANQPQHF.